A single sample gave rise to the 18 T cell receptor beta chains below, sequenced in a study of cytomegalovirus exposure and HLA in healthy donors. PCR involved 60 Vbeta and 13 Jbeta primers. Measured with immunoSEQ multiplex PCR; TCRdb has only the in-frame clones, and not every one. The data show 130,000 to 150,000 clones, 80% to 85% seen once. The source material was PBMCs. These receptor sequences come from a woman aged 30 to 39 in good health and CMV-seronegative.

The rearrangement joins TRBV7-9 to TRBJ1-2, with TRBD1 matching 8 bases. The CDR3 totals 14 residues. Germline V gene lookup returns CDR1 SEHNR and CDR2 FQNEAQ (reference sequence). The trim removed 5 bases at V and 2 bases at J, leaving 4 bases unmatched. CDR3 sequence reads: CASSPRDRNYGYTF. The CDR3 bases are TGTGCCAGCAGCCCCCGGGACAGGAACTATGGCTACACCTTC.

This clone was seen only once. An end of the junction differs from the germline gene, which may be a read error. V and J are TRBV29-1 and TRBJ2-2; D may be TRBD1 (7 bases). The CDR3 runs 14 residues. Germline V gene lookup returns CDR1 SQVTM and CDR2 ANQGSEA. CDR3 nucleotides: TGCAGCGTTACAATAGGGGGCTATACCGGGGGGCTGTTTTTT. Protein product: CSVTIGGYTGGLFF.

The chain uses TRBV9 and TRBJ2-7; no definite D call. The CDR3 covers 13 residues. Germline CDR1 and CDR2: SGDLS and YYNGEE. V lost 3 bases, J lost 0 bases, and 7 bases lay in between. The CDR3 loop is CASSAGYSYEQYF. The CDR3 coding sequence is TGTGCCAGCAGCGCCGGGTACTCCTACGAGCAGTACTTC.

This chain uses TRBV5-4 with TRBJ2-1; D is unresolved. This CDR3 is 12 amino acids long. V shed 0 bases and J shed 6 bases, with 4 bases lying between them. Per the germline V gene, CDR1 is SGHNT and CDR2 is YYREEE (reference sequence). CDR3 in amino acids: CASSLVSNEQFF. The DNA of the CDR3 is TGTGCCAGCAGCTTGGTCAGCAATGAGCAGTTCTTC.

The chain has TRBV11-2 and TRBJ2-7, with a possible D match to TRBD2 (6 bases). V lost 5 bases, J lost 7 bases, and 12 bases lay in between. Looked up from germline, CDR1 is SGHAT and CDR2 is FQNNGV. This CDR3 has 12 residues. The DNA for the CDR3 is TGTGCCAGCAGCCCCCGCGGGGAAGAGCAGTACTTC. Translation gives CASSPRGEEQYF.

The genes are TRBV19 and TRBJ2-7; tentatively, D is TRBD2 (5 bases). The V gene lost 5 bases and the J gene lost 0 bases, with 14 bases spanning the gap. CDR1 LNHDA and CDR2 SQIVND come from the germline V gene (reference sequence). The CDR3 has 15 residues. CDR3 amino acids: CASSDVGASSYEQYF. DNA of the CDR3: TGTGCCAGTAGTGATGTGGGAGCGAGCTCCTACGAGCAGTACTTC.

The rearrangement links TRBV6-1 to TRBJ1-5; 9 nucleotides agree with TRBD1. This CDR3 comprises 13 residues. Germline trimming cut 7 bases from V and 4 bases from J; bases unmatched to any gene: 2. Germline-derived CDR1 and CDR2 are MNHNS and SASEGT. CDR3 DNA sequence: TGTGCCAGCACCGGGACAGGGAATCAGCCCCAGCATTTT. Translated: CASTGTGNQPQHF.

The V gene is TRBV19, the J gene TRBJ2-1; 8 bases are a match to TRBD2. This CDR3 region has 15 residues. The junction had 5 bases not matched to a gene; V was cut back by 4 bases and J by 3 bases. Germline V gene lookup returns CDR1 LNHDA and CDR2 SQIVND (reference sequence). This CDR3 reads CASSKAGANYNEQFF. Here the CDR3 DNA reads TGTGCCAGTAGTAAAGCGGGAGCCAACTACAATGAGCAGTTCTTC.

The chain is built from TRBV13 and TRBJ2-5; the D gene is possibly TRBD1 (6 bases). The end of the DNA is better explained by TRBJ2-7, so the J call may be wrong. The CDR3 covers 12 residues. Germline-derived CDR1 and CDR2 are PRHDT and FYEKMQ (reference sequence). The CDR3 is CASSVTGREQYF. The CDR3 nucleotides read TGTGCCAGCAGCGTCACAGGGCGCGAGCAGTACTTC.

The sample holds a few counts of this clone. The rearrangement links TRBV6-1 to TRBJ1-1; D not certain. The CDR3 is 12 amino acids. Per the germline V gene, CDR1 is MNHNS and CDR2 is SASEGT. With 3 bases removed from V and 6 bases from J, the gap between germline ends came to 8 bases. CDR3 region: CASSERGPEAFF. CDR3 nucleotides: TGTGCCAGCAGTGAGAGAGGCCCTGAAGCTTTCTTT.

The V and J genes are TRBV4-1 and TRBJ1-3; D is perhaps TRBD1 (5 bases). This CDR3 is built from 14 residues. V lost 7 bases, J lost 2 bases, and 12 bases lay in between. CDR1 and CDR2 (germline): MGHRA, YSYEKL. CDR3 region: CASNYPGAGNTIYF. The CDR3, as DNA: TGCGCCAGCAATTATCCGGGGGCTGGAAACACCATATATTTT.

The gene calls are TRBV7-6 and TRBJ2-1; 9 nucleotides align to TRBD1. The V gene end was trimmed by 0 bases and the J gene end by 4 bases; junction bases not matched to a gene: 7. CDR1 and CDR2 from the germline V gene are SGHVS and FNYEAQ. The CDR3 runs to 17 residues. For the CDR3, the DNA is TGTGCCAGCAGCTTAGCCTACAGGGGGCGGGGGTACAATGAGCAGTTCTTC. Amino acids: CASSLAYRGRGYNEQFF.

In DNA form, the CDR3 reads TGTGCCTGGAGCGCCCGGGGTAAGGCCGGGGAGCTGTTTTTT. Protein product: CAWSARGKAGELFF. The rearrangement links TRBV30 to TRBJ2-2; D is perhaps TRBD2 (5 bases). This CDR3 is built from 14 residues. V was pared by 3 bases and J by 6 bases, with 14 bases between. Per germline, CDR1 GTSNPN and CDR2 SVGIG (reference sequence).

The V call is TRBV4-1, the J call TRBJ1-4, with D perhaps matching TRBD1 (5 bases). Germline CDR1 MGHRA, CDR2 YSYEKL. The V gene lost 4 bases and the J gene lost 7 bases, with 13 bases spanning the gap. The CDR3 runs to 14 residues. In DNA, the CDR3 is TGCGCCAGCAGCCGACAGCCCGGTGGTGAAAAACTGTTTTTT. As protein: CASSRQPGGEKLFF.

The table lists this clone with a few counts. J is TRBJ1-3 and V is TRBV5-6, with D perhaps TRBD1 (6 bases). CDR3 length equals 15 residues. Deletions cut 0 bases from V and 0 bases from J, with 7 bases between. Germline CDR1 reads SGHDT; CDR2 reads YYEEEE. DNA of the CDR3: TGTGCCAGCAGCTTGGTGGACAGCTCTGGAAACACCATATATTTT. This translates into CASSLVDSSGNTIYF. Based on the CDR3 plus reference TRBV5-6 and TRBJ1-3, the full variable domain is DAGVTQSPTHLIKTRGQQVTLRCSPKSGHDTVSWYQQALGQGPQFIFQYYEEEERQRGNFPDRFSGHQFPNYSSELNVNALLLGDSALYLCASSLVDSSGNTIYFGEGSWLTVV.

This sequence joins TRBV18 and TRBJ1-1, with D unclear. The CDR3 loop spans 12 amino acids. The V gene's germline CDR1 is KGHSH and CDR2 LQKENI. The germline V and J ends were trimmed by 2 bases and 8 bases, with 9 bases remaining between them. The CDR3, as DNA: TGTGCCAGCTCACCATACAGAGAGGAAGCTTTCTTT. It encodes CASSPYREEAFF.

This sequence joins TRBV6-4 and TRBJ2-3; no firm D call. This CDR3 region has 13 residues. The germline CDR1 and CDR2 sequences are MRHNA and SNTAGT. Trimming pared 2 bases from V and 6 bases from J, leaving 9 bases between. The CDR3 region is CASSDGATDTQYF. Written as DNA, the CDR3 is TGTGCCAGCAGTGACGGTGCTACCGATACGCAGTATTTT.

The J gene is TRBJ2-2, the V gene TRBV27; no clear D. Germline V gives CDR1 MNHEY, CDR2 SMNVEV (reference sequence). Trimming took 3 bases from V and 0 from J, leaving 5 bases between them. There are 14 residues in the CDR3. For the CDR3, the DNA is TGTGCCAGCAGTTTTGGAGCGAACACCGGGGAGCTGTTTTTT. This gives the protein CASSFGANTGELFF.